This T cell receptor (beta chain) was profiled in a study of neurological immune-mediated disorders. The sorted libraries drew on roughly 1 million T cells that were CD4+ or CD8+. V shed 11 bases and J 4 bases; nucleotides not matched to a gene: 13. Per the germline V gene, CDR1 is ENHRY and CDR2 is SYGVKD. This CDR3 is 15 amino acids long. This clonotype has a count of ten or more. TCRdb passed the 5' RACE reads through MiXCR, listing each CDR3 protein once. The profile shows 50,000 to 60,000 distinct CDR3 sequences, 3% to 4% of them singletons. The TCR comes from a woman aged 40 to 50 with multiple sclerosis. Sample: CD4+ T cells from blood. V usage is TRBV10-3 and J usage is TRBJ2-7, with 11 bases aligning to TRBD2. The CDR3 reads CASKEGLAVPYEQYF. The CDR3 DNA follows: TGTGCCTCCAAGGAGGGACTAGCGGTCCCTTACGAGCAGTACTTC.